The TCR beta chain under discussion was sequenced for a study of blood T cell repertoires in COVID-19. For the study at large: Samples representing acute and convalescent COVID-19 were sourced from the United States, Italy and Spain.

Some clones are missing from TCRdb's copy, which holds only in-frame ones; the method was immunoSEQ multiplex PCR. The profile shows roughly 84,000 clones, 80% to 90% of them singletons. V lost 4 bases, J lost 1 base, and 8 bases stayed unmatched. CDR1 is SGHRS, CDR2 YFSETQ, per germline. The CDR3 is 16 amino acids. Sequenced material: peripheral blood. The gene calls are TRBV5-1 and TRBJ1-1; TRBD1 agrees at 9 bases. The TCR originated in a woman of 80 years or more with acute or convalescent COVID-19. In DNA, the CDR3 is TGCGCCAGCAGCCCCGGACAGGGGTTCCCGAACACTGAAGCTTTCTTT. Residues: CASSPGQGFPNTEAFF. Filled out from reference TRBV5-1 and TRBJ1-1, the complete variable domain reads KAGVTQTPRYLIKTRGQQVTLSCSPISGHRSVSWYQQTPGQGLQFLFEYFSETQRNKGNFPGRFSGRQFSNSRSEMNVSTLELGDSALYLCASSPGQGFPNTEAFFGQGTRLTVV.